The 5 T cell receptor beta chains below come from one sample, sequenced in a study of tumour-infiltrating T cells in Burkitt lymphoma. Data came from immunoSEQ multiplex PCR; TCRdb stores just in-frame clones and leaves some out. The table shows about 50,000 clones, with around 30% occurring only once. Sample: tumor tissue. These receptors came from a human donor with Burkitt lymphoma.

The sample holds a few counts of this clone. The chain couples TRBV2 to TRBJ1-6, with 8 bases matching TRBD1. The V gene end was trimmed by 4 bases and the J gene end by 10 bases; junction bases not matched to a gene: 15. Germline CDR1 is SNHLY and CDR2 is FYNNEI. This CDR3 is built from 17 residues. CDR3 bases: TGTGCCAGCAGTGCCCTCCCGGACAGGGCTCAGGGGTCACCCCTCCACTTT. Encoded protein: CASSALPDRAQGSPLHF.

This clone has a handful of counts. This sequence joins TRBV13 and TRBJ2-1; no clear D. The V end was cut by 0 bases, the J end by 2 bases, with 5 bases between. The CDR3 loop spans 14 amino acids. CDR1 is PRHDT, CDR2 FYEKMQ, per germline (reference sequence). The CDR3 loop is CASSLGAAYNEQFF. For the CDR3, the DNA is TGTGCCAGCAGCTTAGGGGCCGCCTACAATGAGCAGTTCTTC.

This clone occurred once. This chain links TRBV6-5 with TRBJ1-1, with unresolved D. Trimming took 6 bases from V and 0 from J, leaving 11 bases between them. The CDR3 has 14 residues. CDR1 is MNHEY and CDR2 is SVGAGI in the germline V gene. CDR3 nucleotides: TGTGCCAGCAGCGGCATCCCCATGAACACTGAAGCTTTCTTT. Protein sequence: CASSGIPMNTEAFF.

The chain combines TRBV11-2 with TRBJ2-7; D gene unclear. Germline V gives CDR1 SGHAT, CDR2 FQNNGV. V lost 2 bases and J 4 bases, leaving 18 bases between the germline ends. The CDR3 contains 16 residues. CDR3 sequence reads: CASSLLNGVSLYEQYF. CDR3 nucleotide sequence: TGTGCCAGCAGCTTATTGAACGGAGTCTCCCTTTACGAGCAGTACTTC.

The chain combines TRBV4-3 with TRBJ2-3; 10 bases line up with TRBD2. V lost 1 base and J lost 6; bases outside the gene matches: 10. This CDR3 is 17 amino acids long. CDR1 is LGHNA, CDR2 YSLEER, per germline. The CDR3 loop is CASSQGLAGALADTQYF. The DNA of the CDR3 is TGCGCCAGCAGCCAAGGACTAGCGGGCGCACTGGCCGATACGCAGTATTTT.